Below, 14 T cell receptor beta chains from the same sample are listed, as sequenced in a study of shared clonotypes between healthy human individuals. Assay: immunoSEQ multiplex PCR; the TCRdb copy retains only in-frame clones and omits some. The sample yields approximately 500,000 clones, roughly 95% seen once. Input material: naive CD4+ T cells sorted from blood. Subset given: CD45RA+ positively selected. These receptors originate from a woman between 25 and 40 years old in good health.

This clone was seen a handful of times. The V call is TRBV9, the J call TRBJ1-2; 7 bases map to TRBD1. The germline gives CDR1 SGDLS, CDR2 YYNGEE. Trimming removed 4 bases from V and 2 bases from J; junction bases left unmatched: 5. CDR3 length: 14 amino acids. CDR3 bases: TGTGCCAGCAGCCCCTCGACAGGGAACTATGGCTACACCTTC. Protein sequence: CASSPSTGNYGYTF. The full variable domain, in which reference TRBV9 and TRBJ1-2 provide the parts outside the CDR3, is DSGVTQTPKHLITATGQRVTLRCSPRSGDLSVYWYQQSLDQGLQFLIQYYNGEERAKGNILERFSAQQFPDLHSELNLSSLELGDSALYFCASSPSTGNYGYTFGSGTRLTVV.

The chain is built from TRBV18 and TRBJ1-2; 7 bases agree with TRBD1. Germline V lookup: CDR1 KGHSH, CDR2 LQKENI. CDR3 length: 15 residues. V shed 5 bases and J 3 bases; nucleotides not matched to a gene: 9. The chain's CDR3 is CASSTTGIQDYGYTF. The CDR3 DNA sequence: TGTGCCAGCTCAACGACAGGGATTCAGGACTATGGCTACACCTTC.

The chain has TRBV5-1 and TRBJ2-4, with 8 bases that match TRBD2. Trimming removed 0 bases from V and 8 bases from J; junction bases left unmatched: 10. The CDR3 totals 16 residues. CDR1 and CDR2 from the germline V gene are SGHRS and YFSETQ. CDR3 protein: CASSLGVAGMGDIQYF. The DNA for the CDR3 is TGCGCCAGCAGCTTGGGGGTAGCGGGAATGGGAGACATTCAGTACTTC. Complete variable domain (other parts from reference TRBV5-1 and TRBJ2-4): KAGVTQTPRYLIKTRGQQVTLSCSPISGHRSVSWYQQTPGQGLQFLFEYFSETQRNKGNFPGRFSGRQFSNSRSEMNVSTLELGDSALYLCASSLGVAGMGDIQYFGAGTRLSVL.

This clone is a singleton in its sample. The rearrangement uses TRBV7-3 and TRBJ2-1; D possibly matches TRBD1 or TRBD2 (5 bases each). CDR1 and CDR2 (germline): SGHTA, FQGTGA. Deletions cut 4 bases from V and 2 bases from J, with 9 bases between. The CDR3 extends over 14 amino acids. CDR3 protein: CASSSGPTYNEQFF. CDR3 DNA sequence: TGTGCCAGCAGCTCGGGACCAACCTACAATGAGCAGTTCTTC. The full variable domain, rest sourced from reference TRBV7-3 and TRBJ2-1, is GAGVSQTPSNKVTEKGKYVELRCDPISGHTALYWYRQSLGQGPEFLIYFQGTGAADDSGLPNDRFFAVRPEGSVSTLKIQRTERGDSAVYLCASSSGPTYNEQFFGPGTRLTVL.

The chain uses TRBV5-1 and TRBJ2-1; TRBD2 agrees at 7 bases. This CDR3 has 16 residues. The ends lost 0 bases at V and 7 bases at J; junction bases unmatched: 10. The germline gives CDR1 SGHRS, CDR2 YFSETQ. This CDR3 reads CASSLVGGSPRNEQFF. The CDR3 nucleotides read TGCGCCAGCAGCTTGGTAGGCGGGAGTCCGAGGAATGAGCAGTTCTTC.

The J gene is TRBJ1-2, the V gene TRBV4-1; 10 nucleotides align to TRBD1. The CDR3 has 19 residues. Looked up from germline, CDR1 is MGHRA and CDR2 is YSYEKL. Trimming cost V 3 bases and J 0 bases; bases outside gene matches: 13. As DNA, the CDR3 is TGCGCCAGCAGCCAGCCGGGACAGGGGTTACCAACCCCTAACTATGGCTACACCTTC. Translating it yields CASSQPGQGLPTPNYGYTF.

The J gene is TRBJ2-1, the V gene TRBV6-5; tentative D call: TRBD2 (6 bases). The CDR3 is 16 amino acids. The V gene's germline CDR1 is MNHEY and CDR2 SVGAGI. Trimming cost V 2 bases and J 5 bases, with 16 bases left between them. CDR3 nucleotide sequence: TGTGCCAGCAGTTACGGGACTGCTACCTGGGACAATGAGCAGTTCTTC. Translated: CASSYGTATWDNEQFF.

CDR3 amino acids: CASSLAVYEQYF. CDR3 nucleotide sequence: TGTGCCAGCAGCTTAGCTGTGTACGAGCAGTACTTC. The rearrangement links TRBV11-2 to TRBJ2-5, with D uncertain. The DNA end lines up better with TRBJ2-7; the J call may be wrong. The germline V gene has CDR1 SGHAT and CDR2 FQNNGV. This CDR3 region has 12 residues.

This clone has a single count. CDR3 in amino acids: CASSTAAGVYEQYF. CDR3 coding DNA: TGTGCCAGCAGTACAGCAGCGGGGGTCTACGAGCAGTACTTC. J is TRBJ2-7 and V is TRBV28; 8 bases match TRBD2. The germline V gene has CDR1 MDHEN and CDR2 SYDVKM. This CDR3 is 14 amino acids long. With 5 bases clipped from V and 3 bases from J, the junction kept 6 bases outside the gene matches.

J is TRBJ2-1 and V is TRBV7-2, with 13 bases matching TRBD2. The germline CDR1 and CDR2 sequences are SGHTA and FQGNSA. V shed 5 bases and J 15 bases; nucleotides not matched to a gene: 4. This CDR3 is built from 12 residues. The CDR3 DNA reads as TGTGCCAGCAGCGGGACTAGCGGGACGCCGTTCTTC. Translated: CASSGTSGTPFF.

The CDR3 bases are TGTGCCAGCAGTCCCCATAGAGGAGCAGGGAGTAGAGACGAGCAGTACTTC. This encodes CASSPHRGAGSRDEQYF. The chain uses TRBV28 and TRBJ2-7, with D perhaps given as TRBD1 or TRBD2 (5 bases each). Deletions cut 5 bases from V and 5 bases from J, with 25 bases between. The CDR3 is 17 amino acids. Germline loops: CDR1 MDHEN, CDR2 SYDVKM. Looking up the rest from reference TRBV28 and TRBJ2-7 gives the full variable domain: DVKVTQSSRYLVKRTGEKVFLECVQDMDHENMFWYRQDPGLGLRLIYFSYDVKMKEKGDIPEGYSVSREKKERFSLILESASTNQTSMYLCASSPHRGAGSRDEQYFGPGTRLTVT.

The chain employs TRBV27 and TRBJ2-7; 9 bases line up with TRBD2. Germline CDR1 is MNHEY and CDR2 is SMNVEV (reference sequence). The length of the CDR3 is 17 residues. V lost 3 bases, J lost 2 bases, and 11 bases stayed unmatched. DNA of the CDR3: TGTGCCAGCAGTTTCGGCCGTTCTAGCGGGGTGACCTACGAGCAGTACTTC. It codes for CASSFGRSSGVTYEQYF.

As DNA, the CDR3 is TGTGCCAGCAGTTTTGCAGGCGCTGGGGCCAACGTCCTGACTTTC. Its protein product is CASSFAGAGANVLTF. The chain carries TRBV28 and TRBJ2-6; no clear D. V was shortened by 3 bases and J by 2 bases, with 8 bases between the two germline ends. The CDR3 is 15 residues long. Germline V lookup: CDR1 MDHEN, CDR2 SYDVKM.

The rearrangement joins TRBV21-1 to TRBJ1-1; the table's TRBD1 call for D was not verified on the DNA. TRBV21-1 counts as a pseudogene. This CDR3 is built from 14 residues. CDR3 DNA sequence: TGTGCCAGCAGCCTGGGACAGGAGAACACTGAAGCTTTCTTT. As protein: CASSLGQENTEAFF.